This TCR beta chain was sequenced during a study of blood T cells in healthy people across ages. The germline V gene has CDR1 SGHRS and CDR2 YFSETQ. This CDR3 contains 15 residues. The authors ran a second PCR of roughly 6 to 12 cycles using a sample-barcoded 5' primer and a J-beta primer mix. Each CDR3 protein gets one entry after TCRdb re-called the 5' RACE reads with MiXCR. The table lists some 640,000 distinct CDR3 sequences, around 49% of them singletons. This clonotype was sampled from a woman aged 55 to 70 in good health. The chain has TRBV5-1 and TRBJ2-5; D possibly uses TRBD1 or TRBD2 (5 bases each). The J call may be faulty, since TRBJ2-7 better matches the DNA end. The sequenced material came from blood. CDR3 loop: CASSLEGSTYYEQYF. The CDR3 DNA is TGCGCCAGCAGCTTGGAGGGGAGTACGTACTACGAGCAGTACTTC.